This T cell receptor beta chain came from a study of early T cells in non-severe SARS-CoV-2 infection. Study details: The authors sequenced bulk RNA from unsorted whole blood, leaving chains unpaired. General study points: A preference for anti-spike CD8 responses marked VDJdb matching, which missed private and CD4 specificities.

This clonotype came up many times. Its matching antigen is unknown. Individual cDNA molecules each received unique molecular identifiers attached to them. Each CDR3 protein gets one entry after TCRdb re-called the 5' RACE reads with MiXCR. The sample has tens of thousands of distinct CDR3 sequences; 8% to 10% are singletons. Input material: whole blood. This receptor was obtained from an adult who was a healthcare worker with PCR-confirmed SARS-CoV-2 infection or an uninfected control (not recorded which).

The CDR3: CARSYLTDTQYF. In DNA, the CDR3 is TGTGCCAGAAGCTACCTCACAGATACGCAGTATTTT. The chain joins TRBV5-3 to TRBJ2-3; no clear D. TRBV5-3 carries the ORF label, with uncertain function. The CDR3 sequence is 12 residues long. V was clipped by 3 bases and J by 2 bases, with 4 bases between them.